What follows are 6 T cell receptor beta chains derived from one specimen sequenced in a study of memory CD4+ T cells and cytomegalovirus serostatus. Single viable CD3+CD4+CD8-CD45RO+ cells were sorted as the memory CD4+ T cells. The assay was immunoSEQ multiplex PCR, and TCRdb's table has in-frame clones only and misses some. The sample yields about 38,000 clones, around 80% seen once. Sequencing was carried out using memory CD4+ T cells from blood. The source of these receptors is an adult in good health and CMV-seropositive.

This chain connects TRBV9 to TRBJ2-5; D possibly corresponds to TRBD1 (6 bases). Trimming cost V 4 bases and J 1 base, with 14 bases left between them. The CDR3 totals 15 residues. Germline assignment: CDR1 SGDLS and CDR2 YYNGEE. Here the CDR3 reads CASSLTGRVQETQYF. CDR3 sequence (DNA): TGTGCCAGCAGCCTTACAGGGCGCGTCCAAGAGACCCAGTACTTC.

The genes are TRBV28 and TRBJ1-2; perhaps TRBD1 as D (5 bases). V was cut by 5 bases and J by 3 bases, with 7 bases left in between. Germline V gene data show CDR1 as MDHEN and CDR2 as SYDVKM. CDR3 length: 12 amino acids. CDR3 sequence: CASSLQDYGYTF. Written as DNA, the CDR3 is TGTGCCAGCAGTCTACAGGACTATGGCTACACCTTC.

The CDR3 region has the DNA TGTGCCAGCAGCTTAAAGGCCTCGCGGGGAACTGAAGCTTTCTTT. This encodes CASSLKASRGTEAFF. The genes are TRBV7-3 and TRBJ1-1; D uncertain. The germline V gene has CDR1 SGHTA and CDR2 FQGTGA. This CDR3 region has 15 residues. V gave up 1 base and J gave up 5 bases, with 14 bases separating them.

This clone was seen a single time. The chain combines TRBV15 with TRBJ2-2, with no clear D. This CDR3 has 14 amino acids. The ends were cut back, 1 base at V and 3 bases at J, with 6 bases in the middle. Germline V gene sequence: CDR1 LNHNV, CDR2 YYDKDF (reference sequence). The DNA of the CDR3 is TGTGCCACCAGCAGAGGTCGGGACACCGGGGAGCTGTTTTTT. The encoded protein is CATSRGRDTGELFF.

The sample holds one count of this clone. This chain joins TRBV4-1 and TRBJ2-5, with D hard to call. Judging by the DNA end, TRBJ2-7 fits better; the J call may be wrong. The CDR3 sequence is 15 residues long. Germline V CDR1 and CDR2: MGHRA, YSYEKL. CDR3 sequence: CASSQPTSSSYEQYF. The CDR3 DNA reads as TGCGCCAGCAGCCAACCGACTTCGAGCTCCTACGAGCAGTACTTC.

J is TRBJ1-6 and V is TRBV5-4; 9 bases match TRBD1. This CDR3 is built from 15 residues. The ends lost 4 bases at V and 7 bases at J; junction bases unmatched: 6. CDR1 is SGHNT, CDR2 YYREEE, per germline (reference sequence). The CDR3 is CASSGTGTGNSPLHF. The CDR3, as DNA: TGTGCCAGCAGCGGGACCGGGACAGGGAATTCACCCCTCCACTTT.